Presented here are 6 T cell receptor beta chains from one specimen sequenced in a study of T cell responses to AZD1222 COVID-19 vaccine. Generated by immunoSEQ multiplex PCR, the TCRdb table keeps only in-frame clones and is missing some. The sample has 95,000 to 150,000 clones; around nine tenths are singletons. The source was peripheral blood, collected on day 0 of AZD1222 vaccination. The receptors derive from an adult in good health.

This clone was found once. The chain has TRBV19 and TRBJ2-2; 15 nucleotides match TRBD2. J gave up 4 bases and V 7 bases, and 7 bases lay outside the gene matches. This CDR3 has 17 residues. Germline values: CDR1 LNHDA, CDR2 SQIVND (reference sequence). The CDR3 loop is CASTRGGLAGGTGELFF. The CDR3 DNA is TGTGCCAGTACACGAGGGGGACTAGCGGGAGGCACCGGGGAGCTGTTTTTT.

The CDR3 is CASGGLAGETQYF. CDR3 DNA: TGTGCCAGCGGGGGACTAGCGGGAGAGACCCAGTACTTC. The chain uses TRBV2 and TRBJ2-5; 12 nucleotides match TRBD2. The CDR3 spans 13 residues. The V segment lost 8 bases and the J segment 4 bases; nucleotides outside the gene matches: 2. The germline V gene has CDR1 SNHLY and CDR2 FYNNEI.

The gene calls are TRBV2 and TRBJ2-3; D is ambiguous. Trimming pared 8 bases from V and 6 bases from J, leaving 21 bases between. The CDR3 runs 15 residues. Per the germline V gene, CDR1 is SNHLY and CDR2 is FYNNEI. In nucleotides, the CDR3 is TGTGCCAGCGTACGCGTGGTTGGAGCCCTCGATACGCAGTATTTT. It yields the protein CASVRVVGALDTQYF.

This clone was detected only a few times. The chain uses TRBV7-2 and TRBJ1-6; D is possibly TRBD1 (6 bases). Germline V gene lookup returns CDR1 SGHTA and CDR2 FQGNSA. Trimming stripped 1 base from V and 9 bases from J, with 16 bases between. The CDR3 length is 16 residues. The CDR3 DNA sequence: TGTGCCAGCAGCTTAGGAGGAACAGGGAGGGCTTCACCCCTCCACTTT. Translating gives CASSLGGTGRASPLHF.

The V call is TRBV19, the J call TRBJ1-1; D unclear. This CDR3 is built from 12 residues. V lost 9 bases, J lost 8 bases, and 16 bases lay in between. The V gene's germline CDR1 is LNHDA and CDR2 SQIVND (reference sequence). The CDR3 region has the DNA TGTGCCAGCAGAGTAATGCTGGGGGAAGCTTTCTTT. Translating it yields CASRVMLGEAFF.

The gene calls are TRBV19 and TRBJ1-5; D not certain. The V gene lost 6 bases and the J gene lost 0 bases, with 9 bases spanning the gap. The germline V gene has CDR1 LNHDA and CDR2 SQIVND (reference sequence). There are 14 residues in the CDR3. This CDR3 reads CASSPIYSNQPQHF. The CDR3 region has the DNA TGTGCCAGTAGCCCCATCTATAGCAATCAGCCCCAGCATTTT.